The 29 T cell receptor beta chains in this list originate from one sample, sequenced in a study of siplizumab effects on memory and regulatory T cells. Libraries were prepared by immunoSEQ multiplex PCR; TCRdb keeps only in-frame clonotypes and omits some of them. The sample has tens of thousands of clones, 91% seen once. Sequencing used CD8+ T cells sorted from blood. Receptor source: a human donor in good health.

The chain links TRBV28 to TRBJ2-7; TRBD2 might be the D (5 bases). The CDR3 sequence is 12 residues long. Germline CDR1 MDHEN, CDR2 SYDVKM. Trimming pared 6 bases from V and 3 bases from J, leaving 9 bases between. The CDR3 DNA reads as TGTGCCAGCAGCCGAGGGCACTACGAGCAGTACTTC. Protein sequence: CASSRGHYEQYF.

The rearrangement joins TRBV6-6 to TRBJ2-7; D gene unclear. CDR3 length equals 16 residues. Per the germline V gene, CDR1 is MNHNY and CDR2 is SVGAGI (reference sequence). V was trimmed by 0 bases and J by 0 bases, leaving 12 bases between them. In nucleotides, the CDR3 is TGTGCCAGCAGTTACTCGCCCGGTGGCAGCTCCTACGAGCAGTACTTC. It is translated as CASSYSPGGSSYEQYF.

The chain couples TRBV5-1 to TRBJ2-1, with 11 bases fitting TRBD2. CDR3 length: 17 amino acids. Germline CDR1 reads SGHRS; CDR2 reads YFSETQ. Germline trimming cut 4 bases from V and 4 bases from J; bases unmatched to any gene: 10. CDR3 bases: TGCGCCAGCAGCGAGACCCCCGGGACTAGCGGTTACAATGAGCAGTTCTTC. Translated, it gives CASSETPGTSGYNEQFF.

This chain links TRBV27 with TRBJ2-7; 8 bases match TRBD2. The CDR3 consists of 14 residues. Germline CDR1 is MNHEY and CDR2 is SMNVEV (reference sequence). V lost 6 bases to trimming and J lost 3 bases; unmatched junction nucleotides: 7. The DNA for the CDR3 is TGTGCCAGCAGCTCCGGGACTAGGGGCTACGAGCAGTACTTC. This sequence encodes CASSSGTRGYEQYF.

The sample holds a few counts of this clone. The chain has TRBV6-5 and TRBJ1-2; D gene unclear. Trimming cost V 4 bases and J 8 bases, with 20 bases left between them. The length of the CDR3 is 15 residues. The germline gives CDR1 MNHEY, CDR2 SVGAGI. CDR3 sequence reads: CASSSGPDLHRGYTF. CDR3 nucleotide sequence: TGTGCCAGCAGTTCTGGCCCGGACCTCCATCGGGGCTACACCTTC.

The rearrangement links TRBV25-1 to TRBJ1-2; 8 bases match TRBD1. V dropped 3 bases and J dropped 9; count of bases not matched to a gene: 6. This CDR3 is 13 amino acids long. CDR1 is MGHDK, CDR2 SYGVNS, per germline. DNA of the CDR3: TGTGCCAGCAGTGATCAGACAGGGGAACGCTACACCTTC. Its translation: CASSDQTGERYTF.

The chain's CDR3 is CASTLTRRANTEAFF. In DNA form, the CDR3 reads TGTGCCAGCACCTTAACACGGCGGGCGAACACTGAAGCTTTCTTT. The V gene is TRBV6-5, the J gene TRBJ1-1; D remains unclear. The length of the CDR3 is 15 residues. Germline-derived CDR1 and CDR2 are MNHEY and SVGAGI. The V end was cut by 7 bases, the J end by 1 base, with 16 bases between.

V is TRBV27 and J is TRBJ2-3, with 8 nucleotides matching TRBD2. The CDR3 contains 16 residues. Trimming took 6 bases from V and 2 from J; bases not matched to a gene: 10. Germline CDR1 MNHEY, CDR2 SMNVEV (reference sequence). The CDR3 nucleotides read TGTGCCAGCAGCCATGGGAGCGGGAGCGTCACAGATACGCAGTATTTT. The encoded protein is CASSHGSGSVTDTQYF.

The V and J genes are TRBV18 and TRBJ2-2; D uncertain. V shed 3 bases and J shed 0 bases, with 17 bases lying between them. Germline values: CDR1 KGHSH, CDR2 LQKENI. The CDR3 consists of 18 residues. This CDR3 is CASSPPPVRSPNTGELFF. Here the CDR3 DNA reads TGTGCCAGCTCACCCCCTCCCGTGAGGAGCCCGAACACCGGGGAGCTGTTTTTT.

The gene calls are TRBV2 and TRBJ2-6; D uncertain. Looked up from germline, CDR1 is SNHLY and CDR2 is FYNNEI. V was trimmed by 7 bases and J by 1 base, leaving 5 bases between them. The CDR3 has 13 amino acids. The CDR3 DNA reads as TGTGCCAGCAAATTGTCTGGGGCCAACGTCCTGACTTTC. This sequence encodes CASKLSGANVLTF.

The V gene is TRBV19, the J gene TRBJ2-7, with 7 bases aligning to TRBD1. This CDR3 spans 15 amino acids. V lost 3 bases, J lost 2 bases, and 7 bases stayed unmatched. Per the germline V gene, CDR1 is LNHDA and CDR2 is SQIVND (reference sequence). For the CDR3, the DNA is TGTGCCAGTAGTATTCGGGCAGGGGGAACCTACGAGCAGTACTTC. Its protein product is CASSIRAGGTYEQYF. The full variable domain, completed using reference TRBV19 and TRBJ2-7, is DGGITQSPKYLFRKEGQNVTLSCEQNLNHDAMYWYRQDPGQGLRLIYYSQIVNDFQKGDIAEGYSVSREKKESFPLTVTSAQKNPTAFYLCASSIRAGGTYEQYFGPGTRLTVT.

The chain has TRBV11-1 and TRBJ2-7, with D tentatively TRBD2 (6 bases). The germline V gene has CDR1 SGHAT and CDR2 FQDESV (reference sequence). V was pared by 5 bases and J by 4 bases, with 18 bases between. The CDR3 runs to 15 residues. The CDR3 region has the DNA TGTGCCAGCAGCGGATCGGGACTGGATTATTACGAGCAGTACTTC. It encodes CASSGSGLDYYEQYF.

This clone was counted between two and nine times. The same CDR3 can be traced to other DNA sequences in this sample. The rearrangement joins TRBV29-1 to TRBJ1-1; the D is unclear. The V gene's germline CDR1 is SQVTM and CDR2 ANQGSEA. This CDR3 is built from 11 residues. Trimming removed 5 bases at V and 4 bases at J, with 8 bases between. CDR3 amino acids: CSVITSTEAFF. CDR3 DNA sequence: TGCAGCGTTATTACTAGCACTGAAGCTTTCTTT.

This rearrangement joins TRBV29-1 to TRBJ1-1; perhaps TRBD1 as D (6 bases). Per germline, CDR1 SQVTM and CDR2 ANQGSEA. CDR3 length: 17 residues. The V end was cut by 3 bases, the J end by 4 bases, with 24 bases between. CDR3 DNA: TGCAGCGTTGACCCACCCTTGACAGGCTTTTTTACCACTGAAGCTTTCTTT. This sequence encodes CSVDPPLTGFFTTEAFF.

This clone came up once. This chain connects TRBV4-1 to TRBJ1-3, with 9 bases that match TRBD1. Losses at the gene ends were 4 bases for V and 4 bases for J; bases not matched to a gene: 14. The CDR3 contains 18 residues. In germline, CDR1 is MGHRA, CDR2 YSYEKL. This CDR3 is CASSPGTGQWLGGNTIYF. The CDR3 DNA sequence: TGCGCCAGCAGCCCCGGGACAGGGCAGTGGTTAGGGGGAAACACCATATATTTT.

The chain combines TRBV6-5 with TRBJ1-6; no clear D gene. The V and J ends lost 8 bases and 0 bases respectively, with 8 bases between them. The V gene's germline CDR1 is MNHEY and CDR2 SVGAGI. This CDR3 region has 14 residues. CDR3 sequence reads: CASQLGSYNSPLHF. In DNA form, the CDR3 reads TGTGCCAGCCAGCTGGGCTCCTATAATTCACCCCTCCACTTT.

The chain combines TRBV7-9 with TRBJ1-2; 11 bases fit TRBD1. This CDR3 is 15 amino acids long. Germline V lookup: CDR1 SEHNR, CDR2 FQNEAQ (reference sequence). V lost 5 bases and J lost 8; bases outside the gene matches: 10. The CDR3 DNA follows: TGTGCCAGCAGCGACGGACAGGGGGCCCCCAGAGGCTACACCTTC. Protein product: CASSDGQGAPRGYTF.

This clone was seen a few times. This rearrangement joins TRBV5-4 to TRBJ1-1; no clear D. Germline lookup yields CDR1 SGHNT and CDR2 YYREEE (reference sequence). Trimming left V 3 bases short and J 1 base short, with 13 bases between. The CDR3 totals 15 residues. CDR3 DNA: TGTGCCAGCAGCTCCCAGGAACTCTCGAACACTGAAGCTTTCTTT. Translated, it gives CASSSQELSNTEAFF. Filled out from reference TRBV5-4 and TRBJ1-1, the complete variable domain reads ETGVTQSPTHLIKTRGQQVTLRCSSQSGHNTVSWYQQALGQGPQFIFQYYREEENGRGNFPPRFSGLQFPNYSSELNVNALELDDSALYLCASSSQELSNTEAFFGQGTRLTVV.

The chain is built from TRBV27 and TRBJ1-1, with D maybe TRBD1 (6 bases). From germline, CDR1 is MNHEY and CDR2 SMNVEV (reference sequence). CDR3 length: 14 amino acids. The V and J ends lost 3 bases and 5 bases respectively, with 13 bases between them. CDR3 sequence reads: CASSLVQGYTEAFF. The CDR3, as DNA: TGTGCCAGCAGTTTGGTTCAGGGGTATACTGAAGCTTTCTTT.

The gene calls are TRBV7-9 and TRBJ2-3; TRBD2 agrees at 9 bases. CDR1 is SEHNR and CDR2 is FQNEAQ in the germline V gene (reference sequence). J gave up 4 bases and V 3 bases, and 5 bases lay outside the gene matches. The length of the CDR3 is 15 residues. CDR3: CASSFGGGAPDTQYF. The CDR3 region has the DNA TGTGCCAGCAGCTTCGGCGGGGGGGCCCCAGATACGCAGTATTTT.

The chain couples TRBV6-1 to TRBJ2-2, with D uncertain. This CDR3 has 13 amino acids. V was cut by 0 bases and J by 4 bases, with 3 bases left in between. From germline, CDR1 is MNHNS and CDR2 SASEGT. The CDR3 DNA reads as TGTGCCAGCAGTGAAGCGGGCACCGGGGAGCTGTTTTTT. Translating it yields CASSEAGTGELFF.

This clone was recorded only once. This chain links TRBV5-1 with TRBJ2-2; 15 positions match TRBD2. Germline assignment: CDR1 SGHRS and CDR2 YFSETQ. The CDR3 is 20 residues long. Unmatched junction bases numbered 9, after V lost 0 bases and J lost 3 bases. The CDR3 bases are TGCGCCAGCAGCTTGGTGGCAACGGGACTAGCGGGAGGATACACCGGGGAGCTGTTTTTT. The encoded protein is CASSLVATGLAGGYTGELFF.

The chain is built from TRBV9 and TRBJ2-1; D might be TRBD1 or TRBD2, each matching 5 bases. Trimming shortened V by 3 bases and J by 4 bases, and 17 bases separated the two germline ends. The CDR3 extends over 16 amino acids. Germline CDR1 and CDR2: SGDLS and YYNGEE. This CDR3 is CASSGGEGIIYNEQFF. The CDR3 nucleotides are TGTGCCAGCAGCGGCGGAGAGGGGATTATTTACAATGAGCAGTTCTTC.

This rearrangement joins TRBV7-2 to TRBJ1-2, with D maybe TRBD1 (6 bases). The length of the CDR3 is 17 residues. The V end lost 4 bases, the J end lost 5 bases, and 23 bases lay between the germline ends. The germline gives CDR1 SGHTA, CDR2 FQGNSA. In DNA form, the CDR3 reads TGTGCCAGCAGCTCATTAGTGGGGGCGGTCGGATCGTATGGCTACACCTTC. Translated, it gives CASSSLVGAVGSYGYTF.

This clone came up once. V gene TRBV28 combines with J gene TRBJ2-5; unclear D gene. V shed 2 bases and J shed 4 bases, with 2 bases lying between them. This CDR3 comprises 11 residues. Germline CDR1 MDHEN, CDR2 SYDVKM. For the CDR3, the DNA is TGTGCCAGCAGTTTAGGAGAGACCCAGTACTTC. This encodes CASSLGETQYF.

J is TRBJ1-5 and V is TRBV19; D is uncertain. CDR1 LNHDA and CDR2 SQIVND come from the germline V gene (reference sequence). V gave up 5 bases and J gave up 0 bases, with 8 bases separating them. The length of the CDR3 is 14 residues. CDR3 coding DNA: TGTGCCAGTAGTTTGGCCGTTAGCAATCAGCCCCAGCATTTT. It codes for CASSLAVSNQPQHF.

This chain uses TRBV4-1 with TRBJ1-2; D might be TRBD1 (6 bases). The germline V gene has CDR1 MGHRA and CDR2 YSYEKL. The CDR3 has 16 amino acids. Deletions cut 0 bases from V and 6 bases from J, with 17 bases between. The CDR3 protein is CASSQDPGSRGDGYTF. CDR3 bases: TGCGCCAGCAGCCAAGATCCGGGTAGCAGGGGAGATGGCTACACCTTC.

The CDR3 nucleotides are TGTGCCAGCAGTCTAACAGAATACACTGAAGCTTTCTTT. Its translation: CASSLTEYTEAFF. The V and J genes are TRBV6-5 and TRBJ1-1, with no clear D. This CDR3 region has 13 residues. V was clipped by 5 bases and J by 3 bases, with 10 bases between them. Germline CDR1 reads MNHEY; CDR2 reads SVGAGI.

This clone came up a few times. The CDR3 DNA reads as TGTGCCAGCAGCTTCGATTTCGGGAACACTGAAGCTTTCTTT. As protein: CASSFDFGNTEAFF. V usage is TRBV5-5 and J usage is TRBJ1-1; no clear D. Trimming took off 2 bases at V and 1 base at J, with 9 bases between the two ends. The CDR3 runs 14 residues. CDR1 and CDR2 from the germline V gene are SGHKS and YYEKEE (reference sequence).